Shown below are 9 T cell receptor beta chains from a single sample sequenced in a study of blood T cell repertoires in COVID-19. The protocol was immunoSEQ multiplex PCR, while the TCRdb copy is restricted to in-frame clones and leaves out a portion. This table has over 200,000 clones, around 87% appearing once. Sequenced sample: peripheral blood. The receptors were sampled from a woman aged 50 to 60 with acute or convalescent COVID-19.

The chain carries TRBV7-2 and TRBJ2-5; 8 nucleotides agree with TRBD2. CDR1 and CDR2 (germline): SGHTA, FQGNSA. Germline trimming cut 5 bases from V and 5 bases from J; bases unmatched to any gene: 7. The CDR3 totals 14 residues. CDR3 DNA: TGTGCCAGCAGCCTAAGCGGGAGCGGGGAGACCCAGTACTTC. Translating gives CASSLSGSGETQYF.

The CDR3, as DNA: TGTGCCAGCAGGGAGGGACTAGCGGGAATCTACGAGCAGTACTTC. It translates to CASREGLAGIYEQYF. The genes are TRBV6-5 and TRBJ2-7; 13 bases line up with TRBD2. Trimming took 6 bases from V and 3 from J; bases not matched to a gene: 5. The germline CDR1 and CDR2 sequences are MNHEY and SVGAGI. The CDR3 has 15 residues.

The chain employs TRBV6-5 and TRBJ1-5; 8 positions match TRBD1. Germline lookup yields CDR1 MNHEY and CDR2 SVGAGI. The CDR3 has 14 residues. V trimming: 10 bases; J trimming: 7 bases; junction bases outside the gene matches: 12. The CDR3 loop reads CATTMTGVRQPQHF. The DNA of the CDR3 is TGTGCCACCACCATGACAGGGGTCAGACAGCCCCAGCATTTT.

The gene calls are TRBV7-3 and TRBJ1-1, with TRBD1 as a possible D gene (6 bases). The germline CDR1 and CDR2 sequences are SGHTA and FQGTGA. Trimming stripped 1 base from V and 4 bases from J, with 10 bases between. This CDR3 contains 14 residues. The chain's CDR3 is CASSLSGGRTEAFF. Written as DNA, the CDR3 is TGTGCCAGCAGCTTAAGTGGGGGCCGCACTGAAGCTTTCTTT.

The rearrangement joins TRBV5-6 to TRBJ1-2; weak D call: TRBD1 (6 bases). The CDR3 runs 15 residues. V lost 1 base and J 5 bases, leaving 15 bases between the germline ends. Germline CDR1 is SGHDT and CDR2 is YYEEEE. Written as DNA, the CDR3 is TGTGCCAGCAGCTTGAGGTATGACAGGCTGTATGGCTACACCTTC. This gives the protein CASSLRYDRLYGYTF.

This clone was picked up one time. The chain joins TRBV24-1 to TRBJ2-5; D perhaps matches TRBD2 (5 bases). Per the germline V gene, CDR1 is KGHDR and CDR2 is SFDVKD. V was cut by 9 bases and J by 2 bases, with 18 bases left in between. CDR3 length: 15 residues. The CDR3 DNA is TGTGCCACCGCACCAGCGGACGAGCCTCAAGAGACCCAGTACTTC. It is translated as CATAPADEPQETQYF.

The chain recombines TRBV2 with TRBJ1-1; D ambiguous. From germline, CDR1 is SNHLY and CDR2 FYNNEI. V was shortened by 3 bases and J by 1 base, with 9 bases between the two germline ends. The CDR3 is 14 residues long. The CDR3 sequence is CASSDFPGNTEAFF. In DNA form, the CDR3 reads TGTGCCAGCAGTGATTTCCCAGGGAACACTGAAGCTTTCTTT.

V usage is TRBV6-2 or TRBV6-3 and J usage is TRBJ2-7, with 7 bases that match TRBD1. Germline loops: CDR1 MNHEY, CDR2 SVGEGT. The J segment lost 2 bases and the V segment lost 0 bases, leaving 13 bases of the junction unmatched. There are 18 residues in the CDR3. The CDR3 nucleotides are TGTGCCAGCAGTTACTCTCCCCTCCGGGACAGCCTACCCTACGAGCAGTACTTC. This gives the protein CASSYSPLRDSLPYEQYF.

The chain combines TRBV7-2 with TRBJ2-1, with D perhaps TRBD1 (6 bases). V dropped 1 base and J dropped 6 bases, with 7 bases sitting between them. Germline CDR1 is SGHTA and CDR2 is FQGNSA. The CDR3 extends over 13 amino acids. The CDR3 region has the DNA TGTGCCAGCAGCTTAGACAGGGTCAATGAGCAGTTCTTC. As protein: CASSLDRVNEQFF.